This TCR beta chain appears in the sequencing data of a study of post-analysis software for immune sequencing data (dated by TCRdb to between 2015 and 2016). In terms of the full investigation: The recorded disease courses included relapsing-remitting, secondary progressive and progressive-relapsing multiple sclerosis, and some patients had no subtype annotation. The patient repertoires were set against under 13 previously published healthy control repertoires from donors whose ages ranged from about 6 to 27 years. A subset of samples was prepared in parallel using single-end sample barcoding, then pooled and co-amplified after Illumina adapter ligation. On the study overall, not on this receptor specifically: Significantly higher frequencies in patients than in controls were found for roughly 5 TRBV segments, including TRBV5-6, TRBV5-1 and TRBV20-1. When samples were clustered directly using the F measure, samples prepared in the same batch co-clustered strongly, which prompted a batch-effect correction. Significantly lower normalized Chao1 diversity was found in multiple sclerosis patients than in controls, suggesting substantial peripheral T-cell clonal expansion. The multiple sclerosis patient group was slightly younger than the control group.

In the germline V gene, CDR1 corresponds to ENHRY and CDR2 to SYGVKD. From cysteine to phenylalanine, the CDR3 is 14 amino acids long. Left in the record is the CDR3 DNA by itself, 42 bases read in frame from the first base. V and J are trimmed by 11 bases and 5 bases, and the gene matches miss 10 bases of the junction. The library relied on PCR. The instrument was an Illumina HiSeq 2500. Unique molecular identifiers were incorporated into TCR beta cDNA libraries to reduce PCR and sequencing biases. Every 1 to 10 million input T cells yielded about 500,000 cDNA molecules, meaning each molecule approximated one T cell. The same protocol used for the earlier healthy control dataset was applied to prepare and sequence the patient libraries. Samples belonging to the same batch were prepared together, multiplexed and sequenced on a shared HiSeq lane. The authors processed their data as follows. MIGEC handled the raw barcoded reads, throwing out single-read molecular identifier groups before consensus assembly and CDR3 extraction. VDJtools was used for post-analysis of the clonotype tables, and diversity was normalized by down-sampling every dataset to the size of the smallest sample. Repertoire overlap clustering matched CDR3 amino acid but not nucleotide sequences to correct batch-related cross-sample contamination. TCRdb reprocessed the public reads (quality trimming at Q25 with fastp, clone calling with MiXCR) and kept in-frame beta chains. Each entry merges the rows of one CDR3 protein and shows their most common DNA and genes. TCRdb's processing, not the authors' own work, is the source of the V and J calls. The sample records about 570,000 distinct CDR3 sequences, 34% of which are singletons. The ten most abundant clones make up under 7% of the sample.

As to this clonotype: Its antigen specificity is not known. There are no base qualities to consult, and no much larger clone falls within one base.

To demonstrate the VDJtools post-analysis software, TCR beta repertoires were profiled from the peripheral blood of about 13 young patients with multiple sclerosis. The multiple sclerosis patients were children and adolescents between 6 and 15 years of age. Sequenced input: blood. This TCR came from a girl aged 2-17 years with multiple sclerosis. The V gene is TRBV10-3 and the J gene is TRBJ2-5, and TRBD2 matches 11 of the central bases. The nucleotides read TGTGCCTCCAGACTAGCGGGGTCCGGGGAGACCCAGTACTTC. This sequence encodes CASRLAGSGETQYF.